This T cell receptor (beta chain) was recovered during a study of blood T cells in healthy people across ages. General observations from the study: Investigators treated diversity estimates from one million T cells as underestimates. Versus aged donors, long-lived donors had higher diversity and more naive CD4+ cells. The lack of PBMC sorting stopped any conclusive naive versus antigen-experienced comparison.

This clonotype has only a few counts. Its antigen is not known. The authors ran a second PCR of about 6 to 11 cycles using a sample-barcoded 5' primer and a J-beta primer mix. TCRdb re-analysed the 5' RACE reads in MiXCR, keeping a single row per CDR3 protein. The sample lists about 630,000 distinct CDR3 sequences; around 21% were seen once. With 2 bases removed from V and 6 bases from J, the gap between germline ends came to 11 bases. CDR3 length equals 14 residues. Germline CDR1 SGHTA, CDR2 FQGNSA. The clonotype originates from a man between 65 and 85 years old in good health. The source material was blood. This chain links TRBV7-2 with TRBJ2-1; D remains ambiguous. In DNA form, the CDR3 reads TGTGCCAGCAGCTTATTCCCAGCCAGCAATGAGCAGTTCTTC. Protein: CASSLFPASNEQFF.